This TCR beta chain was sequenced during a study of cytotoxic CD8 clonotypes in ibrutinib-treated CLL. Looking at the study overall: Within the patient group, eleven to twelve were relapsed/refractory and approximately 16 treatment-naive, and approximately 17 were IGHV unmutated. Overall study results and limits: Investigators sampled sustained-remission and progressing patients at differing times. There were few public clonotypes, and on treatment they contracted or stayed stable.

Repertoires were generated with immunoSEQ multiplex PCR, while TCRdb's copy carries only in-frame clones and drops some. This sample has roughly 300,000 clones; roughly three quarters occur once, and the top ten carry 5.6%. A remark on this clone: The antigen remains unidentified.

Germline-derived CDR1 and CDR2 are LNHDA and SQIVND (reference sequence). There are 19 residues in the CDR3. The V and J ends lost 3 bases and 3 bases respectively, with 24 bases between them. The chain employs TRBV19 and TRBJ1-5, with D possibly being TRBD1 (6 bases). Sample: PBMCs, taken at disease progression, from a patient treated with ibrutinib. This TCR was recovered from a human donor with chronic lymphocytic leukemia. This CDR3 is CASSIRPGSEQGVNQPQHF. CDR3 bases: TGTGCCAGTAGTATTCGACCGGGTTCTGAACAGGGCGTCAATCAGCCCCAGCATTTT.